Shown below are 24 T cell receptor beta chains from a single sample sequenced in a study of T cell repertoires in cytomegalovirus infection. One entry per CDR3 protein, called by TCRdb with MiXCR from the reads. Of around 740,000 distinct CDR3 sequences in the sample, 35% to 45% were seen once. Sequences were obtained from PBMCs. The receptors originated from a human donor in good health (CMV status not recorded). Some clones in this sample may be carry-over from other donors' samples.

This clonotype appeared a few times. For the CDR3, the DNA is TGTGCCAGCAGTTACTACCCCTCGGACAGGGGGCGTCAGGGCACTGAAGCTTTCTTT. Translation gives CASSYYPSDRGRQGTEAFF. The chain recombines TRBV6-6 with TRBJ1-1; 11 bases agree with TRBD1. The V and J ends lost 1 base and 4 bases, in that order; junction bases with no gene match: 14. The CDR3 runs to 19 residues. From germline, CDR1 is MNHNY and CDR2 SVGAGI (reference sequence).

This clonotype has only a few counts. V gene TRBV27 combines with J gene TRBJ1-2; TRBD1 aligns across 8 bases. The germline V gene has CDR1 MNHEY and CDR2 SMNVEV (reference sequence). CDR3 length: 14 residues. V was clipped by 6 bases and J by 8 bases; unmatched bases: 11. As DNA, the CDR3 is TGTGCCAGCAGCCACGGGGACAGGAAAGGAGGCTACACCTTC. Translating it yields CASSHGDRKGGYTF.

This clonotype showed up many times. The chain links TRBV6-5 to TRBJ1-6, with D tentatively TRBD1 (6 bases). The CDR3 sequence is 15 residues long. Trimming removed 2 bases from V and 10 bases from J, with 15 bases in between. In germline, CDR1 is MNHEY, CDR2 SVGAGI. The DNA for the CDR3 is TGTGCCAGCAGTTACACAACAGGGAGTCGATCACCCCTCCACTTT. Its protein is CASSYTTGSRSPLHF.

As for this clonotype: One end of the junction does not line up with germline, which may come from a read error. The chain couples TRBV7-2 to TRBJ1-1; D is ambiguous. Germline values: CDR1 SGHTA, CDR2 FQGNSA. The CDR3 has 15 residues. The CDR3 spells CASTTYRGSYTEDFF. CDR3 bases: TGTGCCAGCACCACCTACAGAGGATCGTACACTGAAGATTTCTTT.

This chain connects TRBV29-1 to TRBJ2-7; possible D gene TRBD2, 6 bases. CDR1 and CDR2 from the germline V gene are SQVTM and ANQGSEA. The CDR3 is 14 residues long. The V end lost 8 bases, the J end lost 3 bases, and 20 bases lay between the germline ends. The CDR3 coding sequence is TGCAGCACAAAACGACTAGGACCCAACTACGAGCAGTACTTC. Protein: CSTKRLGPNYEQYF.

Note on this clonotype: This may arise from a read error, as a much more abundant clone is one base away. CDR3 nucleotides: TGCAGTTCTGGGAGGACAGGATCCGCTTATAGCAATCAGCCCCAGCATTTT. Its protein product is CSSGRTGSAYSNQPQHF. The rearrangement uses TRBV20-1 and TRBJ1-5, with TRBD1 identical over 7 bases. This CDR3 region has 17 residues. V shed 8 bases and J 0 bases; nucleotides not matched to a gene: 16. Germline CDR1 DFQATT, CDR2 SNEGSKA (reference sequence).

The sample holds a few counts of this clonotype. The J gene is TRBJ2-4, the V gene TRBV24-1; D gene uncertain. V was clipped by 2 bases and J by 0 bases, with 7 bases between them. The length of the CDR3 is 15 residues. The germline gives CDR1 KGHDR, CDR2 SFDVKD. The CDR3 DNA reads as TGTGCCACCAGTGATTCTTCGATAGCCAAAAACATTCAGTACTTC. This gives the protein CATSDSSIAKNIQYF.

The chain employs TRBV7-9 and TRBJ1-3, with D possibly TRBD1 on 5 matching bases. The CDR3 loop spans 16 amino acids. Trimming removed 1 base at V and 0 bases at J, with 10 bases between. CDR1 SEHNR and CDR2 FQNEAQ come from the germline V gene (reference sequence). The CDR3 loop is CASSLVRQLSGNTIYF. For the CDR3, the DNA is TGTGCCAGCAGCTTAGTCCGACAGCTCTCTGGAAACACCATATATTTT.

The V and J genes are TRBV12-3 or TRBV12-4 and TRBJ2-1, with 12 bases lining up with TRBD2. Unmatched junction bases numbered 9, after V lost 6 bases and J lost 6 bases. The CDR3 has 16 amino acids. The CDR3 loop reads CASRALAGGRTNEQFF. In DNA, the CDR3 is TGTGCCAGCAGGGCCCTAGCGGGGGGGCGCACCAATGAGCAGTTCTTC.

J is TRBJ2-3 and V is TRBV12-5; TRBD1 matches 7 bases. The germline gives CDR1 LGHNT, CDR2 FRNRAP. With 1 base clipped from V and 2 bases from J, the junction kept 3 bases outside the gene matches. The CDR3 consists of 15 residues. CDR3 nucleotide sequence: TGTGCTAGTGGTTTGGGGGACAGCCACACAGATACGCAGTATTTT. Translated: CASGLGDSHTDTQYF.

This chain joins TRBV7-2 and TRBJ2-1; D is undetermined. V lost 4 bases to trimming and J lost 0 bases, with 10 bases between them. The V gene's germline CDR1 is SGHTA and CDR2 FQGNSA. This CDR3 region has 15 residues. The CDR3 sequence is CASSSSSDSYNEQFF. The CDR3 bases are TGTGCCAGCAGCTCTTCCTCGGACTCCTACAATGAGCAGTTCTTC.

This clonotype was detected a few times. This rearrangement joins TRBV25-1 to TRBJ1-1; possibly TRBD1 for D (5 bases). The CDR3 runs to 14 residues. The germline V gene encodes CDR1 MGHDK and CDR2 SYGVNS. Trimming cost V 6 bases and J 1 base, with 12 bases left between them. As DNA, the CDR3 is TGTGCCAGCAGGGACACTGACTCGAACACTGAAGCTTTCTTT. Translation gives CASRDTDSNTEAFF.

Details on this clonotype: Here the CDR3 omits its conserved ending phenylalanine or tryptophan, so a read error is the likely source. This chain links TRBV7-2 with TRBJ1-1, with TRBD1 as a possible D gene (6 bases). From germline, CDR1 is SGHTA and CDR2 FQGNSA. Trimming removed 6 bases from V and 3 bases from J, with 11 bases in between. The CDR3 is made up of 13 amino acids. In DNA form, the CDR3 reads TGTGCCAGCAGTCCGACAGGCCACACTGAAGCTTTCTTG. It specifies CASSPTGHTEAFL.

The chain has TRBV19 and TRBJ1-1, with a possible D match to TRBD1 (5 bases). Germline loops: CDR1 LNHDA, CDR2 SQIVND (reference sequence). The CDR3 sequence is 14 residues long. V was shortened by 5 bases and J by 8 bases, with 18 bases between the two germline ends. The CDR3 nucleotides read TGTGCCAGTAGTTCGACCCCCCGGGACTCCGAAGCTTTCTTT. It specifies CASSSTPRDSEAFF.

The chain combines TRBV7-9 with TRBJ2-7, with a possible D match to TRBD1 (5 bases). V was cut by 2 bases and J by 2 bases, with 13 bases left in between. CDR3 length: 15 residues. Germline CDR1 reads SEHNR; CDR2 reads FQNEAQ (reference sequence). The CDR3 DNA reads TGTGCCAGCAGCTTATCAGGGATGGGCCCCTACGAGCAGTACTTC. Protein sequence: CASSLSGMGPYEQYF.

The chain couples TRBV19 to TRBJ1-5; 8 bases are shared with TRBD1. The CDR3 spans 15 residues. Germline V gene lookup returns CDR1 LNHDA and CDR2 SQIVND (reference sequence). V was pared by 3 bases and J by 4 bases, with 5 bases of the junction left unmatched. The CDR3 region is CASSIMDRVNQPQHF. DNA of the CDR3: TGTGCCAGTAGTATTATGGACAGGGTAAATCAGCCCCAGCATTTT.

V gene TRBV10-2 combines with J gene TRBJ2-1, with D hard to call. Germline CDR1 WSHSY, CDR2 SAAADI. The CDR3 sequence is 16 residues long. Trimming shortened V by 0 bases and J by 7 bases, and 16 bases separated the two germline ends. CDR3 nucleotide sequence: TGCGCCAGCAGTGAGTCGATCTCCGGCGGTCGAAATGAGCAGTTCTTC. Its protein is CASSESISGGRNEQFF.

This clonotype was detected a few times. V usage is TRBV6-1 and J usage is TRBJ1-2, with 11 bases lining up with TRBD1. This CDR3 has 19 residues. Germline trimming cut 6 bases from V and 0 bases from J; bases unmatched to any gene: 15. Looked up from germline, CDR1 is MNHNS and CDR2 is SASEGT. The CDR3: CASRSLPGQGAQANYGYTF. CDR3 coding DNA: TGTGCCAGCAGGAGTCTCCCTGGACAGGGGGCCCAAGCTAACTATGGCTACACCTTC.

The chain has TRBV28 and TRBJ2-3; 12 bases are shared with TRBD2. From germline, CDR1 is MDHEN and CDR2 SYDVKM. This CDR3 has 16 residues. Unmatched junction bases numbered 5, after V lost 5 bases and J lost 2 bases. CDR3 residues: CASSPTSGGLTDTQYF. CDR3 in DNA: TGTGCCAGCAGTCCGACTAGCGGGGGCCTCACAGATACGCAGTATTTT.

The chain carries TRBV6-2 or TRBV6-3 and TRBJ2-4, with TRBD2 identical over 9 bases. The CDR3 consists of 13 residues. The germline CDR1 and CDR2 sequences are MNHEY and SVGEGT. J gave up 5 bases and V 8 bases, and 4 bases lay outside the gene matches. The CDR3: CASLGLAENIQYF. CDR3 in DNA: TGTGCCAGCCTGGGACTAGCAGAAAACATTCAGTACTTC.

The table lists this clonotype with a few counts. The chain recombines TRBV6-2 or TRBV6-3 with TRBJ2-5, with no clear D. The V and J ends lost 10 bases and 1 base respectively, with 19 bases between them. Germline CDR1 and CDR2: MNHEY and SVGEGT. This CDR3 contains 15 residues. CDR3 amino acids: CAIKLPARTQETQYF. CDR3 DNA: TGTGCCATCAAATTACCCGCCCGGACCCAAGAGACCCAGTACTTC.

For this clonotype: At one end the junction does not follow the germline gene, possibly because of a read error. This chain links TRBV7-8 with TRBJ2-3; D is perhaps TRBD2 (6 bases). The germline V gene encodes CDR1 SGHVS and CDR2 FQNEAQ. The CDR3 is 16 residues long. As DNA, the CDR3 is TGTGCCAGCAGCTTAGTTACTGCGGGGCTCACAGAGACGCAGTATTTT. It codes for CASSLVTAGLTETQYF.

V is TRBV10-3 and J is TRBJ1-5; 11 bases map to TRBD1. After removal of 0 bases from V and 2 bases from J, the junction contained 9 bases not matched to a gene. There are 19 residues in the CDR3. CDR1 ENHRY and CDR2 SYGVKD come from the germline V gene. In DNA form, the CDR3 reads TGTGCCATCAGTGAGTCGAGGACAGGGGGCGTCGGTGGCAATCAGCCCCAGCATTTT. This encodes CAISESRTGGVGGNQPQHF.

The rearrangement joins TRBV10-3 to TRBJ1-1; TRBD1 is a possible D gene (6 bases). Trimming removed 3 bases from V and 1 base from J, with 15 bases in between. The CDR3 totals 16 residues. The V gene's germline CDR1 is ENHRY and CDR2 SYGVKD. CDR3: CAISDPNRVANTEAFF. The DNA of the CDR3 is TGTGCCATCAGTGATCCAAACAGGGTCGCGAACACTGAAGCTTTCTTT.